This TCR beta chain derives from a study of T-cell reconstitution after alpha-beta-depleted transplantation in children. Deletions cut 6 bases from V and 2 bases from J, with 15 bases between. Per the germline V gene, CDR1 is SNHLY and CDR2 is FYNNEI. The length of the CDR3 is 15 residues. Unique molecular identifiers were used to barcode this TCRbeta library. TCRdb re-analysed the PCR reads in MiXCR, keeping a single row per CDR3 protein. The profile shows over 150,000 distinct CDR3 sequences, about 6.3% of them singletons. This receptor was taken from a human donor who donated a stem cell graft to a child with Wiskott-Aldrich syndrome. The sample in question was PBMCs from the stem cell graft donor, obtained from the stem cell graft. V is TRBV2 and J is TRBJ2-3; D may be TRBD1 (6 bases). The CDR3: CASSENRDNTDTQYF. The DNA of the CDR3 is TGTGCCAGCAGCGAGAATCGGGACAACACAGATACGCAGTATTTT.